Following are 27 T cell receptor beta chains from one sample sequenced in a study of T cell responses to AZD1222 COVID-19 vaccine. Libraries were prepared by immunoSEQ multiplex PCR; TCRdb keeps only in-frame clonotypes and omits some of them. The data show 200,000 or so clones, 80% to 90% seen once. This material consisted of peripheral blood, taken on day 0 of MenACWY control vaccination. The receptors shown here come from an adult in good health.

The V gene is TRBV7-2, the J gene TRBJ1-2; 7 bases agree with TRBD1. The CDR3 has 16 amino acids. In germline, CDR1 is SGHTA, CDR2 FQGNSA. The junction had 9 bases not matched to a gene; V was cut back by 1 base and J by 4 bases. The CDR3 region is CASSLEFGDSFYGYTF. The CDR3 region has the DNA TGTGCCAGCAGCTTAGAATTCGGGGACAGCTTCTATGGCTACACCTTC.

This chain links TRBV5-1 with TRBJ1-1; TRBD1 aligns across 10 bases. The V segment lost 3 bases and the J segment 0 bases; nucleotides outside the gene matches: 8. Germline lookup yields CDR1 SGHRS and CDR2 YFSETQ. The CDR3 sequence is 17 residues long. As DNA, the CDR3 is TGCGCCAGCAGCTCCCTGACAGGGGGCGGTTTGAACACTGAAGCTTTCTTT. Amino acid sequence: CASSSLTGGGLNTEAFF.

The J gene is TRBJ1-1, the V gene TRBV27; 8 bases match TRBD1. The CDR3 contains 17 residues. V lost 6 bases and J lost 4; bases outside the gene matches: 16. The germline CDR1 and CDR2 sequences are MNHEY and SMNVEV (reference sequence). As DNA, the CDR3 is TGTGCCAGCAGCCCCAGGACAGGGAATCAATTTCGCACTGAAGCTTTCTTT. The encoded protein is CASSPRTGNQFRTEAFF.

The chain recombines TRBV12-3 or TRBV12-4 with TRBJ1-2; D gene ambiguous. The CDR3 covers 11 residues. Trimming cost V 3 bases and J 4 bases, with 3 bases left between them. The CDR3: CASSLAYGYTF. The CDR3 DNA reads TGTGCCAGCAGTTTGGCCTATGGCTACACCTTC.

The chain links TRBV25-1 to TRBJ2-3, with D tentatively TRBD1 (5 bases). The CDR3 is made up of 14 amino acids. CDR1 is MGHDK, CDR2 SYGVNS, per germline. Trimming removed 3 bases from V and 1 base from J, with 8 bases in between. The CDR3 sequence: CASSDRAGTDTQYF. The DNA of the CDR3 is TGTGCCAGCAGTGACAGGGCGGGCACAGATACGCAGTATTTT.

This sequence joins TRBV7-2 and TRBJ2-1, with 8 bases that match TRBD2. This CDR3 comprises 16 residues. V was pared by 1 base and J by 2 bases, with 4 bases of the junction left unmatched. Germline V gives CDR1 SGHTA, CDR2 FQGNSA. The CDR3 DNA is TGTGCCAGCAGCTTAGGCGGTAGCGGGGCCTACAATGAGCAGTTCTTC. Translating it yields CASSLGGSGAYNEQFF. Filled out from reference TRBV7-2 and TRBJ2-1, the complete variable domain reads GAGVSQSPSNKVTEKGKDVELRCDPISGHTALYWYRQSLGQGLEFLIYFQGNSAPDKSGLPSDRFSAERTGGSVSTLTIQRTQQEDSAVYLCASSLGGSGAYNEQFFGPGTRLTVL.

This chain uses TRBV21-1 with TRBJ2-2; TRBD1 is taken as the D call from the table, unchecked against the DNA. TRBV21-1 is assigned pseudogene status. The CDR3 is 15 residues long. CDR3 bases: TGTGCCAGCAGCAACATAGTGGGGCACACCGGGGAGCTGTTTTTT. This gives the protein CASSNIVGHTGELFF.

Only one count was recorded for this clone. The V and J genes are TRBV18 and TRBJ2-2; TRBD1 aligns across 8 bases. The V gene end was trimmed by 3 bases and the J gene end by 3 bases; junction bases not matched to a gene: 9. The germline V gene encodes CDR1 KGHSH and CDR2 LQKENI. The CDR3 extends over 17 amino acids. Here the CDR3 DNA reads TGTGCCAGCTCACCCTTCGACAGGGGCGCCCACACCGGGGAGCTGTTTTTT. This encodes CASSPFDRGAHTGELFF.

The CDR3 sequence: CASRRDREGEAFF. CDR3 sequence (DNA): TGTGCCAGCAGGAGGGACAGGGAGGGTGAAGCTTTCTTT. The chain uses TRBV4-2 and TRBJ1-1; 9 bases are a match to TRBD1. CDR3 length: 13 amino acids. CDR1 is LGHNA and CDR2 is YNFKEQ in the germline V gene. V lost 6 bases, J lost 7 bases, and 6 bases stayed unmatched.

Notes on this clone: A much larger clone differs from this one at a single base, so this may be a read error. V and J are TRBV12-3 or TRBV12-4 and TRBJ2-7, with 7 bases fitting TRBD1. The trim removed 6 bases at V and 3 bases at J, leaving 2 bases unmatched. The CDR3 runs 12 residues. CDR3 protein: CASRRTGYEQYF. In nucleotides, the CDR3 is TGTGCCAGCAGGAGGACAGGCTACGAGCAGTACTTC.

This clone was counted a few times. This rearrangement joins TRBV19 to TRBJ2-1, with D unresolved. The CDR3 contains 13 residues. Trimming stripped 0 bases from V and 7 bases from J, with 7 bases between. Germline V gene sequence: CDR1 LNHDA, CDR2 SQIVND (reference sequence). The CDR3 region is CASSIEAGNEQFF. The DNA of the CDR3 is TGTGCCAGTAGTATAGAAGCCGGGAATGAGCAGTTCTTC.

The genes are TRBV29-1 and TRBJ2-1; D may correspond to TRBD1 or TRBD2 (6 bases each). Germline V gene sequence: CDR1 SQVTM, CDR2 ANQGSEA. Trimming pared 4 bases from V and 9 bases from J, leaving 22 bases between. The CDR3 extends over 15 amino acids. The CDR3 is CSVVIGSEGGGEQFF. The CDR3, as DNA: TGCAGCGTTGTTATTGGGTCCGAGGGGGGAGGTGAGCAGTTCTTC.

The chain has TRBV5-1 and TRBJ2-2; 9 bases line up with TRBD2. The V gene's germline CDR1 is SGHRS and CDR2 YFSETQ. The CDR3 has 15 amino acids. V dropped 5 bases and J dropped 6; count of bases not matched to a gene: 8. The CDR3 region is CASRASGTSPGELFF. The CDR3 DNA reads as TGCGCCAGCAGAGCTAGCGGGACGTCTCCCGGGGAGCTGTTTTTT. The full variable domain, completed using reference TRBV5-1 and TRBJ2-2, is KAGVTQTPRYLIKTRGQQVTLSCSPISGHRSVSWYQQTPGQGLQFLFEYFSETQRNKGNFPGRFSGRQFSNSRSEMNVSTLELGDSALYLCASRASGTSPGELFFGEGSRLTVL.

The count of this clone is one. The genes are TRBV7-3 and TRBJ2-4; D ambiguous. Trimming left V 8 bases short and J 7 bases short, with 15 bases between. The CDR3 consists of 13 residues. The germline CDR1 and CDR2 sequences are SGHTA and FQGTGA. CDR3: CASAESVGNIQYF. The DNA for the CDR3 is TGTGCCAGCGCGGAGAGTGTGGGGAACATTCAGTACTTC.

The chain combines TRBV19 with TRBJ2-5, with 9 bases aligning to TRBD1. The CDR3 is 16 amino acids. Losses at the gene ends were 1 base for V and 5 bases for J; bases not matched to a gene: 8. Per germline, CDR1 LNHDA and CDR2 SQIVND (reference sequence). The CDR3 here is CASSIGTGAIRETQYF. The CDR3 nucleotides read TGTGCCAGTAGTATAGGGACAGGGGCCATCAGGGAGACCCAGTACTTC.

This clone has a single count. This chain joins TRBV25-1 and TRBJ2-5; no firm D call. The CDR3 has 13 residues. The ends were cut back, 3 bases at V and 1 base at J, with 6 bases in the middle. CDR1 and CDR2 (germline): MGHDK, SYGVNS. This chain's CDR3 is CASSDPGQETQYF. The CDR3 DNA follows: TGTGCCAGCAGTGACCCGGGCCAAGAGACCCAGTACTTC.

V gene TRBV6-5 combines with J gene TRBJ2-4, with 9 positions matching TRBD1. V was clipped by 6 bases and J by 8 bases; unmatched bases: 5. The CDR3 is 13 residues long. Per germline, CDR1 MNHEY and CDR2 SVGAGI. The CDR3 DNA follows: TGTGCCAGCAGGAGGACAGGGGAGGACATTCAGTACTTC. It codes for CASRRTGEDIQYF.

In DNA, the CDR3 is TGTGCCAGCAGTTTATCCAGGGGCTTCCTTTGGTCCTATAATTCACCCCTCCACTTT. This translates into CASSLSRGFLWSYNSPLHF. The chain uses TRBV27 and TRBJ1-6, with TRBD1 as a possible D gene (6 bases). Trimming shortened V by 0 bases and J by 1 base, and 16 bases separated the two germline ends. This CDR3 contains 19 residues. The germline V gene has CDR1 MNHEY and CDR2 SMNVEV (reference sequence).

The chain joins TRBV14 to TRBJ1-2; 7 nucleotides agree with TRBD1. CDR3 length equals 13 residues. With V trimmed by 5 bases and J by 5 bases, 5 bases remained unmatched. CDR1 and CDR2 (germline): SGHDN, FVKESK. In nucleotides, the CDR3 is TGTGCCAGCAGCTTGGGACAGATGTATGGCTACACCTTC. It is translated as CASSLGQMYGYTF.

This sequence joins TRBV4-2 and TRBJ1-2; D not certain. This CDR3 is built from 14 residues. Germline values: CDR1 LGHNA, CDR2 YNFKEQ. Between the trimmed V and J ends, which lost 1 base and 2 bases, there was a span of 8 bases. The CDR3 DNA is TGTGCCAGCAGCCAAGGGGTAGGGAACTATGGCTACACCTTC. As protein: CASSQGVGNYGYTF.

The V and J genes are TRBV28 and TRBJ1-2; 9 nucleotides align to TRBD1. Germline V gives CDR1 MDHEN, CDR2 SYDVKM. CDR3 length: 16 amino acids. The V segment lost 5 bases and the J segment 5 bases; nucleotides outside the gene matches: 12. The CDR3 bases are TGTGCCAGCAGTCTTGGGACAGGGACAGGGTATTATGGCTACACCTTC. It is translated as CASSLGTGTGYYGYTF.

The chain combines TRBV30 with TRBJ2-2; perhaps D is TRBD1 or TRBD2 (6 bases each). V gave up 0 bases and J gave up 2 bases, with 19 bases separating them. Germline CDR1 GTSNPN, CDR2 SVGIG (reference sequence). The CDR3 is 18 residues long. CDR3 DNA sequence: TGTGCCTGGAGTGTATTGACAGTCGGGGGCAGAAACACCGGGGAGCTGTTTTTT. Translation: CAWSVLTVGGRNTGELFF.

The chain uses TRBV7-9 and TRBJ2-1, with D unclear. This CDR3 region has 14 residues. V lost 3 bases, J lost 1 base, and 7 bases lay in between. Per germline, CDR1 SEHNR and CDR2 FQNEAQ (reference sequence). The CDR3: CASSFSVSYNEQFF. Here the CDR3 DNA reads TGTGCCAGCAGCTTTTCGGTTTCCTACAATGAGCAGTTCTTC.

V gene TRBV19 combines with J gene TRBJ1-1, with 8 bases identical to TRBD1. J lost 11 bases, V lost 6 bases, and 2 bases had no gene match. The germline V gene encodes CDR1 LNHDA and CDR2 SQIVND (reference sequence). This CDR3 has 10 amino acids. CDR3 bases: TGTGCCAGTAGGGACAGGGTGGCTTTCTTT. Amino acids: CASRDRVAFF. Complete variable domain (other parts from reference TRBV19 and TRBJ1-1): DGGITQSPKYLFRKEGQNVTLSCEQNLNHDAMYWYRQDPGQGLRLIYYSQIVNDFQKGDIAEGYSVSREKKESFPLTVTSAQKNPTAFYLCASRDRVAFFGQGTRLTVV.

This chain joins TRBV27 and TRBJ1-1, with TRBD1 matching over 7 bases. Germline CDR1 MNHEY, CDR2 SMNVEV (reference sequence). Trimming took 5 bases from V and 3 from J; bases not matched to a gene: 3. The CDR3 has 13 residues. CDR3 DNA: TGTGCCAGCAGTAGACAGGGCTACACTGAAGCTTTCTTT. The encoded protein is CASSRQGYTEAFF.

J is TRBJ1-1 and V is TRBV5-1, with D maybe TRBD1 (5 bases). Germline CDR1 SGHRS, CDR2 YFSETQ. V shed 4 bases and J shed 7 bases, with 17 bases lying between them. The CDR3 is 14 amino acids. The CDR3 DNA sequence: TGCGCCAGCAGCGTAACCGGGACCCAAGGTGAAGCTTTCTTT. Protein product: CASSVTGTQGEAFF.

This chain links TRBV13 with TRBJ1-2; TRBD1 matches at 7 bases. Germline-derived CDR1 and CDR2 are PRHDT and FYEKMQ (reference sequence). J gave up 4 bases and V 4 bases, and 6 bases lay outside the gene matches. This CDR3 comprises 14 residues. In DNA form, the CDR3 reads TGTGCCAGCAGCTCACGACAGGGAAGCTATGGCTACACCTTC. It specifies CASSSRQGSYGYTF.